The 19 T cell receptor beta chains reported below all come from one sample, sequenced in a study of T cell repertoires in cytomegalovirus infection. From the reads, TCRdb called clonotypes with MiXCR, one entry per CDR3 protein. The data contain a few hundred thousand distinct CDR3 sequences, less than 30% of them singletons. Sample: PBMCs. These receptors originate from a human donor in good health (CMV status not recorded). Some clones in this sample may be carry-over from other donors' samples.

The chain's CDR3 is CASSFPGGEQFF. In DNA form, the CDR3 reads TGTGCCAGCAGTTTCCCCGGAGGAGAGCAGTTCTTC. The V gene is TRBV12-3 or TRBV12-4, the J gene TRBJ2-1; D perhaps matches TRBD2 (5 bases). V shed 3 bases and J shed 10 bases, with 10 bases lying between them. The CDR3 is made up of 12 amino acids.

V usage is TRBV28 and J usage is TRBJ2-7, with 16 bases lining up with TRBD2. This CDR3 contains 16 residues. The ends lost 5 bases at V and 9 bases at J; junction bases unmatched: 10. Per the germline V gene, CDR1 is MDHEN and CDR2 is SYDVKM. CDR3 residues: CASSTAGTSGGEGQYF. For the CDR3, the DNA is TGTGCCAGCAGTACTGCCGGGACTAGCGGGGGGGAGGGGCAGTACTTC.

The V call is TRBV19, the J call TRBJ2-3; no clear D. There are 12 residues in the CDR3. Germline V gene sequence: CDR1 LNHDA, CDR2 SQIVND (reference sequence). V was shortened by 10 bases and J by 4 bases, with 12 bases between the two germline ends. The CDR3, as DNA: TGTGCCACCCAGGACCGGCCAGATACGCAGTATTTT. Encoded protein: CATQDRPDTQYF.

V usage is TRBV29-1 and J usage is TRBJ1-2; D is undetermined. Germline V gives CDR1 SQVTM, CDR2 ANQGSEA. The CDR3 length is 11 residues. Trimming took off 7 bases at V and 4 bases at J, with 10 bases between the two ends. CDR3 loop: CSGVFGYGYTF. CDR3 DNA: TGCAGCGGGGTGTTTGGCTATGGCTACACCTTC.

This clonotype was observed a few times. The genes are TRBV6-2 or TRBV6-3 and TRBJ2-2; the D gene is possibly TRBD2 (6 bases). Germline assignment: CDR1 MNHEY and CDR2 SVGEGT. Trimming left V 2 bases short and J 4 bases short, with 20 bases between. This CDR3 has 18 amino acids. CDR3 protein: CASSYPPLASVGTGELFF. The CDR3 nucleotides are TGTGCCAGCAGTTACCCCCCCCTAGCGTCGGTGGGCACCGGGGAGCTGTTTTTT.

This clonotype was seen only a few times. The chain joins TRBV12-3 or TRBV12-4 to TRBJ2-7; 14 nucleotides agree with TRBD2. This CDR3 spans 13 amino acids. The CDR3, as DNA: TGTGCCAGCAGTTTAGGACTAGCGGGAGGGCTATCCGTC. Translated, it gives CASSLGLAGGLSV.

CDR3 DNA sequence: TGTGCCAGCAGCTTTACCGGGAGTCCAGATACGCAGTATTTT. Amino acid sequence: CASSFTGSPDTQYF. The chain is built from TRBV5-5 and TRBJ2-3; D perhaps matches TRBD2 (6 bases). Between the trimmed V and J ends, which lost 2 bases and 4 bases, there was a span of 11 bases. The germline V gene has CDR1 SGHKS and CDR2 YYEKEE (reference sequence). The CDR3 length is 14 residues. Combining the CDR3 with reference TRBV5-5 and TRBJ2-3 gives the whole variable domain DAGVTQSPTHLIKTRGQQVTLRCSPISGHKSVSWYQQVLGQGPQFIFQYYEKEERGRGNFPDRFSARQFPNYSSELNVNALLLGDSALYLCASSFTGSPDTQYFGPGTRLTVL.

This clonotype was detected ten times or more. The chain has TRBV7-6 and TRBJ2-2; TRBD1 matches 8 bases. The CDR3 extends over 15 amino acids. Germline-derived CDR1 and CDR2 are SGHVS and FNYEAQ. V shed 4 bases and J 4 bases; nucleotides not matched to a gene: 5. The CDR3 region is CASSSRQGTTGELFF. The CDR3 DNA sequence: TGTGCCAGCAGCTCCCGACAGGGGACCACCGGGGAGCTGTTTTTT.

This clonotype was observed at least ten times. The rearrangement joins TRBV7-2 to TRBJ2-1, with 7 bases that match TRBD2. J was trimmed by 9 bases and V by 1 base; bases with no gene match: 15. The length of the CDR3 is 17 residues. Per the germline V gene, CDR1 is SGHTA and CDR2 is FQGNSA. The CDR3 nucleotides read TGTGCCAGCAGCTTAGGTGTTGGCGGGAGAGGTATAATTGAGCAGTTCTTC. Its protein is CASSLGVGGRGIIEQFF.

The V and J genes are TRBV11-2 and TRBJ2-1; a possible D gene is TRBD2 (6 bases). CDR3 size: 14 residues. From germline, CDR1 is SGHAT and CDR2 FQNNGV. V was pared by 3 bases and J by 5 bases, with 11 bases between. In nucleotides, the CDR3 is TGTGCCAGCAGCTTCTCTCCGGGGGACAATGAGCAGTTCTTC. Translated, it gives CASSFSPGDNEQFF.

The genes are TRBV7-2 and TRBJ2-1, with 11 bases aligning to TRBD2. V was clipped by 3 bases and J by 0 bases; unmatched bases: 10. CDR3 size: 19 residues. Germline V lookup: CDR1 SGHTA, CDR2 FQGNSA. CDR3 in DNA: TGTGCCAGCAGCTTTCCTAGCGGGAGGCGTCTCGGCTCCTACAATGAGCAGTTCTTC. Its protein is CASSFPSGRRLGSYNEQFF.

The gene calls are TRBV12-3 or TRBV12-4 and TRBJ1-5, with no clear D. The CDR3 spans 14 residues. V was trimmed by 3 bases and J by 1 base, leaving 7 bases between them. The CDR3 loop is CASSFDKSNQPQHF. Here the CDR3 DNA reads TGTGCCAGCAGTTTTGACAAAAGCAATCAGCCCCAGCATTTT.

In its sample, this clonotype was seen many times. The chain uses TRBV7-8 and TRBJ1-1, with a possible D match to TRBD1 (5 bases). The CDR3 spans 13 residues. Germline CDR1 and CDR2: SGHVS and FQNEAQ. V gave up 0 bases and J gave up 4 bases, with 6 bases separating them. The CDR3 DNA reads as TGTGCCAGCAGCTTAGCTAGGGGCACTGAAGCTTTCTTT. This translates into CASSLARGTEAFF.

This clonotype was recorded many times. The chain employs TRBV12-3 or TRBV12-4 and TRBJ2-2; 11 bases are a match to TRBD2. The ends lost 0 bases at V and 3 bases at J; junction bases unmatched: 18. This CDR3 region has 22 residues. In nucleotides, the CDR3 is TGTGCCAGCAGTTTAGCTGTCCCGGGACTAGCGGAATCTGAACCCCACACCGGGGAGCTGTTTTTT. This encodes CASSLAVPGLAESEPHTGELFF.

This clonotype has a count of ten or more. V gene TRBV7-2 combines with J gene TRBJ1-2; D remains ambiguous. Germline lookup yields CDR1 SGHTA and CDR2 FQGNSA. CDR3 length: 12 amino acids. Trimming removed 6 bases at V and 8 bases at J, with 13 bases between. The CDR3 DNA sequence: TGTGCCAGCAGGGGAACTCTTAAGGGCTACACCTTC. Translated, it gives CASRGTLKGYTF.

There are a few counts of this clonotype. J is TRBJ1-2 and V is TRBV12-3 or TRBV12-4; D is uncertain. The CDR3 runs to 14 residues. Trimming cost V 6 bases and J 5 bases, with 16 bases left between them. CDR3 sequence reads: CASRISHRPYGYTF. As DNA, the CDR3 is TGTGCCAGCAGGATCAGCCACCGCCCATATGGCTACACCTTC.

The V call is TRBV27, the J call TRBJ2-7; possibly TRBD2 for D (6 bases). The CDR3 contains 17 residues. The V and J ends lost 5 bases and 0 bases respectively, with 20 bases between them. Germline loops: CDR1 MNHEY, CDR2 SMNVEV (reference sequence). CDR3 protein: CASSPGGISGSSYEQYF. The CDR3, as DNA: TGTGCCAGCAGTCCCGGAGGGATTAGCGGTAGCTCCTACGAGCAGTACTTC.

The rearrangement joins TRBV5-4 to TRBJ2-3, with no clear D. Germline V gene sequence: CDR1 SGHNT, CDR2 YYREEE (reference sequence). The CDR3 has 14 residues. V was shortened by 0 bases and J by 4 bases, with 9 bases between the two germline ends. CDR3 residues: CASSLEVGADTQYF. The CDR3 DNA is TGTGCCAGCAGCTTGGAAGTGGGCGCAGATACGCAGTATTTT.

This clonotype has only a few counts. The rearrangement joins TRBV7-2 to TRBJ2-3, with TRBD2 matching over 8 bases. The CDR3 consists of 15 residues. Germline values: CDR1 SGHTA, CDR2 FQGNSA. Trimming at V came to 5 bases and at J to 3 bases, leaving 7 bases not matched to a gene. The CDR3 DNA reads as TGTGCCAGCAGCCCTTACACTAGCGGTACAGATACGCAGTATTTT. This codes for CASSPYTSGTDTQYF.